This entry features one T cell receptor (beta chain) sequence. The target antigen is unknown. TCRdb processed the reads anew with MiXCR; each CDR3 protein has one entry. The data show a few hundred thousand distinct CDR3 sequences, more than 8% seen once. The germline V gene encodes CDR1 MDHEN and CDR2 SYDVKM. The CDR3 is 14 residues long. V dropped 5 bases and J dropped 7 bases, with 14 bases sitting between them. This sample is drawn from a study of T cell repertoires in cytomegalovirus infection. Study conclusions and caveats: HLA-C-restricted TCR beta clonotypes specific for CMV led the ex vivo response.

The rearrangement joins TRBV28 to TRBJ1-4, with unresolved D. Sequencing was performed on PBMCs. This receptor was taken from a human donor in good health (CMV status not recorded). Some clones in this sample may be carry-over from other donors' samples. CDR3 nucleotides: TGTGCCAGCAGTCCCTATTCTGGGGTTGAAAAACTGTTTTTT. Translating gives CASSPYSGVEKLFF.